Reported below is one T cell receptor beta chain. Its antigen is not identified. These data come from a study of cytomegalovirus exposure and HLA in healthy donors. The wider study: The approximately 690 first-cohort repertoires and the roughly 120 validation repertoires shared the same platform, a later analysis reported.

Notes on the study in general: First-cohort TCR clusters tended to co-occur in the 130 or so validation repertoires, a later analysis found. There were 164 TCR beta chains listed as cytomegalovirus-associated.

Clones were read by immunoSEQ multiplex PCR, and TCRdb kept only the in-frame ones, dropping some. The sample has about 180,000 clones, approximately 89% seen once; the top ten hold roughly 2.5%. The TCR sequence derives from a man younger than 30 in good health and CMV-seropositive. The sample taken for sequencing was PBMCs.

The CDR3 DNA follows: TGTGCCAGCAGCTTAGACAGGGAAGGGAACACTGAAGCTTTCTTT. Protein product: CASSLDREGNTEAFF. The chain employs TRBV11-3 and TRBJ1-1; D possibly corresponds to TRBD1 (5 bases). The CDR3 runs 15 residues. The V end lost 0 bases, the J end lost 1 base, and 9 bases lay between the germline ends. Germline CDR1 and CDR2: SGHNT and YENEEA.